The TCR beta chain described here comes from a study of cytomegalovirus exposure and HLA in healthy donors. The germline V and J ends were trimmed by 5 bases and 0 bases, with 13 bases remaining between them. From germline, CDR1 is SGHAT and CDR2 FQNNGV. This CDR3 is 16 amino acids long. Note on this clone: The antigen is undetermined.

PCR employed 60 Vbeta and 13 Jbeta primers. Profiling relied on immunoSEQ multiplex PCR, and the TCRdb table lists in-frame clones only, not all of them. The sample has roughly 100,000 clones, about 80% seen once. Study observations and caveats: Among TCR beta chains of equal frequency, HLA-associated ones were more clonally expanded in a later analysis.

The rearrangement joins TRBV11-2 to TRBJ1-4, with unresolved D. The sequence derives from a woman in her thirties or forties in good health and CMV-seronegative. Sequencing was carried out using PBMCs. The CDR3 spells CASSPFPRTTNEKLFF. The CDR3 nucleotides are TGTGCCAGCAGCCCATTTCCCAGGACAACTAATGAAAAACTGTTTTTT.